The 23 T cell receptor beta chains given below trace back to one sample, sequenced in a study of beta chain features in type 1 diabetes. cDNA synthesis used the whole RNA isolate, giving expressed TCRB sequences. The data were produced by immunoSEQ multiplex PCR, yet TCRdb's version contains in-frame clones alone and is incomplete. The sample yields 450,000 to 550,000 clones, approximately 28% seen once. What was sequenced was naive CD4+ T cells from blood. The receptors were sampled from a man aged 18 to 30 in good health.

This chain joins TRBV29-1 and TRBJ1-5; TRBD1 aligns across 8 bases. Germline lookup yields CDR1 SQVTM and CDR2 ANQGSEA. The V segment lost 6 bases and the J segment 6 bases; nucleotides outside the gene matches: 10. The CDR3 runs to 14 residues. The CDR3 nucleotides read TGCAGCGTCTCCGGGCAGGGGGCAGGTCAGCCCCAGCATTTT. It specifies CSVSGQGAGQPQHF.

The CDR3 region has the DNA TGTGCCAGCTCACCACCGTCCGGGAGGACCTACGAGCAGTACTTC. As protein: CASSPPSGRTYEQYF. The gene calls are TRBV18 and TRBJ2-7, with 7 bases fitting TRBD2. Germline CDR1 and CDR2: KGHSH and LQKENI. This CDR3 comprises 15 residues. Unmatched junction bases numbered 4, after V lost 0 bases and J lost 2 bases.

Details on this clone: Distinct nucleotide sequences in the sample also encode this CDR3. V and J are TRBV30 and TRBJ2-7; no reliable D call. This CDR3 is 11 amino acids long. The ends were cut back, 2 bases at V and 3 bases at J, with 5 bases in the middle. Germline CDR1 is GTSNPN and CDR2 is SVGIG (reference sequence). The CDR3 bases are TGTGCCTGGAGTAAGAACTACGAGCAGTACTTC. Encoded protein: CAWSKNYEQYF. Drawing the rest from reference TRBV30 and TRBJ2-7, the complete variable domain is SQTIHQWPATLVQPVGSPLSLECTVEGTSNPNLYWYRQAAGRGLQLLFYSVGIGQISSEVPQNLSASRPQDRQFILSSKKLLLSDSGFYLCAWSKNYEQYFGPGTRLTVT.

This sequence joins TRBV6-6 and TRBJ2-5, with D perhaps matching TRBD2 (7 bases). V shed 7 bases and J shed 4 bases, with 13 bases lying between them. This CDR3 spans 13 amino acids. Germline assignment: CDR1 MNHNY and CDR2 SVGAGI (reference sequence). The DNA for the CDR3 is TGTGCCAGCACCACAAGGGGGGGAGAGACCCAGTACTTC. This gives the protein CASTTRGGETQYF.

This clone occurred a few times. The chain has TRBV6-1 and TRBJ1-2; D not resolved. CDR1 is MNHNS, CDR2 SASEGT, per germline. The CDR3 is made up of 14 amino acids. V was shortened by 1 base and J by 3 bases, with 9 bases between the two germline ends. This chain's CDR3 is CASSEDPAYYGYTF. CDR3 in DNA: TGTGCCAGCAGTGAAGACCCAGCTTACTATGGCTACACCTTC.

This clone has just a few counts. This sequence joins TRBV11-2 and TRBJ1-1; D is uncertain. The CDR3 runs to 16 residues. V was clipped by 3 bases and J by 3 bases, with 17 bases between them. Germline V CDR1 and CDR2: SGHAT, FQNNGV. The CDR3 sequence: CASSFTGSREDTEAFF. The CDR3 DNA is TGTGCCAGCAGCTTCACGGGATCCCGTGAAGACACTGAAGCTTTCTTT.

This clone was seen a few times. The V gene is TRBV30, the J gene TRBJ2-3; 12 bases line up with TRBD2. The CDR3 spans 15 residues. Germline V gives CDR1 GTSNPN, CDR2 SVGIG (reference sequence). Trimming took 5 bases from V and 4 from J; bases not matched to a gene: 7. CDR3 residues: CAWCQLAGGADTQYF. The CDR3 DNA follows: TGTGCCTGGTGTCAACTAGCGGGAGGCGCAGATACGCAGTATTTT.

This clone was found a few times. The chain links TRBV10-3 to TRBJ2-1; D remains unclear. CDR3 length: 11 residues. The V end lost 6 bases, the J end lost 10 bases, and 10 bases lay between the germline ends. Germline V gives CDR1 ENHRY, CDR2 SYGVKD. The CDR3, as DNA: TGTGCCATCAGAACACCGGGCGAGCAGTTCTTC. Protein: CAIRTPGEQFF.

V usage is TRBV30 and J usage is TRBJ2-7; TRBD2 aligns across 7 bases. J gave up 4 bases and V 0 bases, and 6 bases lay outside the gene matches. The CDR3 contains 14 residues. The germline V gene encodes CDR1 GTSNPN and CDR2 SVGIG (reference sequence). In nucleotides, the CDR3 is TGTGCCTGGAGTGTGCTGCGGGAGAGGTACGAGCAGTACTTC. Translating gives CAWSVLRERYEQYF.

The J gene is TRBJ2-7, the V gene TRBV2, with unresolved D. Germline V gene lookup returns CDR1 SNHLY and CDR2 FYNNEI. V lost 7 bases and J lost 0, with 10 bases in between. The CDR3 extends over 13 amino acids. DNA of the CDR3: TGTGCCAGCATCCAAGGTAGCTCCTACGAGCAGTACTTC. This translates into CASIQGSSYEQYF.

This rearrangement joins TRBV5-1 to TRBJ2-7; the D gene could be TRBD1 or TRBD2 (5 bases each). CDR1 and CDR2 (germline): SGHRS, YFSETQ. The CDR3 loop spans 14 amino acids. V shed 1 base and J shed 6 bases, with 14 bases lying between them. Written as DNA, the CDR3 is TGCGCCAGCAGCTTGCAGGGACCGCCTGGCGAGCAGTACTTC. Translated: CASSLQGPPGEQYF.

CDR3 in amino acids: CASRSGGASEQYF. CDR3 DNA: TGTGCCAGCAGGTCAGGCGGGGCATCCGAGCAGTACTTC. The chain carries TRBV7-9 and TRBJ2-7; a possible D gene is TRBD2 (6 bases). Per the germline V gene, CDR1 is SEHNR and CDR2 is FQNEAQ (reference sequence). This CDR3 has 13 residues. Trimming took off 6 bases at V and 6 bases at J, with 15 bases between the two ends. Supplemented by reference TRBV7-9 and TRBJ2-7, the full variable domain reads DTGVSQNPRHKITKRGQNVTFRCDPISEHNRLYWYRQTLGQGPEFLTYFQNEAQLEKSRLLSDRFSAERPKGSFSTLEIQRTEQGDSAMYLCASRSGGASEQYFGPGTRLTVT.

This clone was found once. The J gene is TRBJ2-4, the V gene TRBV10-3, with a possible D match to TRBD1 (6 bases). This CDR3 spans 12 amino acids. Germline CDR1 ENHRY, CDR2 SYGVKD. The V and J ends lost 11 bases and 7 bases respectively, with 15 bases between them. The CDR3 spells CAVAGTPNIQYF. The CDR3 DNA is TGTGCCGTAGCCGGGACACCGAACATTCAGTACTTC.

The CDR3 loop reads CAWLPWTSVSNNEQFF. The CDR3 bases are TGTGCCTGGCTGCCTTGGACTAGCGTAAGCAACAATGAGCAGTTCTTC. This sequence joins TRBV30 and TRBJ2-1, with 9 bases fitting TRBD2. Germline CDR1 and CDR2: GTSNPN and SVGIG (reference sequence). This CDR3 contains 16 residues. V shed 5 bases, J shed 5 bases, and the junction held 13 bases outside the gene matches.

The rearrangement uses TRBV9 and TRBJ2-3; perhaps D is TRBD1 or TRBD2 (5 bases each). The CDR3 has 13 amino acids. The V and J ends lost 0 bases and 6 bases respectively, with 8 bases between them. In germline, CDR1 is SGDLS, CDR2 YYNGEE. In nucleotides, the CDR3 is TGTGCCAGCAGCGTAGGGGGGATGGATACGCAGTATTTT. The encoded protein is CASSVGGMDTQYF. Full variable domain (remainder filled in from reference TRBV9 and TRBJ2-3): DSGVTQTPKHLITATGQRVTLRCSPRSGDLSVYWYQQSLDQGLQFLIQYYNGEERAKGNILERFSAQQFPDLHSELNLSSLELGDSALYFCASSVGGMDTQYFGPGTRLTVL.

The gene calls are TRBV7-8 and TRBJ2-7; 9 bases map to TRBD2. Losses at the gene ends were 10 bases for V and 1 base for J; bases not matched to a gene: 11. The V gene's germline CDR1 is SGHVS and CDR2 FQNEAQ. The CDR3 totals 15 residues. CDR3 amino acids: CATMIGLATSYEQYF. CDR3 DNA: TGTGCCACCATGATAGGACTAGCGACTTCCTACGAGCAGTACTTC.

The chain has TRBV5-1 and TRBJ2-1; TRBD1 matches at 9 bases. The CDR3 extends over 15 amino acids. Germline CDR1 and CDR2: SGHRS and YFSETQ. Germline trimming cut 7 bases from V and 4 bases from J; bases unmatched to any gene: 9. The DNA for the CDR3 is TGCGCCAGCGCCCCGGACAGGGGAATATACAATGAGCAGTTCTTC. Amino acids: CASAPDRGIYNEQFF.

The chain employs TRBV18 and TRBJ1-5, with D unresolved. The CDR3 has 12 amino acids. V was shortened by 3 bases and J by 6 bases, with 6 bases between the two germline ends. The V gene's germline CDR1 is KGHSH and CDR2 LQKENI. The DNA for the CDR3 is TGTGCCAGCTCACCTTCCGGTCAGCCCCAGCATTTT. Residues: CASSPSGQPQHF.

The genes are TRBV29-1 and TRBJ1-4; the match to TRBD1 covers 8 bases. This CDR3 region has 13 residues. V dropped 7 bases and J dropped 7; count of bases not matched to a gene: 8. Germline V gene lookup returns CDR1 SQVTM and CDR2 ANQGSEA. The chain's CDR3 is CSANPGTGEKLFF. CDR3 sequence (DNA): TGCAGCGCCAACCCCGGGACAGGTGAAAAACTGTTTTTT.

This chain joins TRBV13 and TRBJ2-3; D possibly corresponds to TRBD1 (5 bases). Deletions cut 3 bases from V and 6 bases from J, with 13 bases between. The CDR3 is 14 amino acids. Per the germline V gene, CDR1 is PRHDT and CDR2 is FYEKMQ (reference sequence). CDR3: CASSFRTRRDTQYF. The DNA for the CDR3 is TGTGCCAGCAGCTTTCGGACACGGCGGGATACGCAGTATTTT.

This clone was found a few times. This chain uses TRBV30 with TRBJ2-3; 9 nucleotides agree with TRBD2. CDR1 GTSNPN and CDR2 SVGIG come from the germline V gene (reference sequence). The CDR3 is made up of 14 amino acids. V lost 0 bases, J lost 6 bases, and 4 bases stayed unmatched. The CDR3 loop reads CAWSVFSGSDTQYF. The CDR3 DNA is TGTGCCTGGAGTGTATTTAGCGGGAGTGATACGCAGTATTTT.

The genes are TRBV30 and TRBJ1-4, with D perhaps matching TRBD1 (5 bases). Trimming left V 0 bases short and J 9 bases short, with 14 bases between. Germline V lookup: CDR1 GTSNPN, CDR2 SVGIG (reference sequence). The CDR3 has 14 amino acids. The CDR3 DNA sequence: TGTGCCTGGAGTGTACTTAGGGACGGCCAAAAACTGTTTTTT. Translated, it gives CAWSVLRDGQKLFF.

In nucleotides, the CDR3 is TGCGCCAGCAGCATCCGGGACGGATATTCGAACACCGGGGAGCTGTTTTTT. Translated: CASSIRDGYSNTGELFF. The V gene is TRBV5-1, the J gene TRBJ2-2; D possibly uses TRBD1 or TRBD2 (5 bases each). Germline V gene data show CDR1 as SGHRS and CDR2 as YFSETQ. V lost 4 bases, J lost 0 bases, and 16 bases lay in between. There are 17 residues in the CDR3.